Listed here are 6 T cell receptor beta chains from one sample, sequenced in a study of blood T cell repertoires in COVID-19. The data were produced by immunoSEQ multiplex PCR, yet TCRdb's version contains in-frame clones alone and is incomplete. The table has some 180,000 clones, over 75% seen once; the top ten hold around an eighth. The sequencing input was peripheral blood. Every receptor here comes from a man aged 45-65 years who had recovered from COVID-19.

CDR3 in DNA: TGTGCCAGCAGCCCATTTACAGGGTCAACTGAAGCTTTCTTT. Residues: CASSPFTGSTEAFF. The chain employs TRBV28 and TRBJ1-1; possible D gene TRBD1, 6 bases. This CDR3 comprises 14 residues. V dropped 6 bases and J dropped 5 bases, with 16 bases sitting between them. Germline V gene lookup returns CDR1 MDHEN and CDR2 SYDVKM.

At least ten counts were recorded for this clone. This rearrangement joins TRBV30 to TRBJ1-2; maybe TRBD1 (6 bases). Germline CDR1 reads GTSNPN; CDR2 reads SVGIG (reference sequence). Trimming removed 1 base at V and 8 bases at J, with 14 bases between. CDR3 length equals 13 residues. CDR3 in amino acids: CAWSAPTGDGYTF. Written as DNA, the CDR3 is TGTGCCTGGAGTGCCCCGACAGGAGACGGCTACACCTTC.

This rearrangement joins TRBV4-3 to TRBJ2-3, with 8 bases that match TRBD2. The germline CDR1 and CDR2 sequences are LGHNA and YSLEER. CDR3 length: 15 amino acids. V dropped 0 bases and J dropped 4; count of bases not matched to a gene: 3. This CDR3 reads CASSQERREADTQYF. Here the CDR3 DNA reads TGCGCCAGCAGCCAAGAAAGGCGGGAGGCAGATACGCAGTATTTT.

This chain joins TRBV5-4 and TRBJ1-1, with a possible D match to TRBD1 (6 bases). CDR1 is SGHNT, CDR2 YYREEE, per germline (reference sequence). The V gene lost 2 bases and the J gene lost 1 base, with 9 bases spanning the gap. The CDR3 length is 14 residues. The CDR3 is CASSLGDTNTEAFF. The CDR3, as DNA: TGTGCCAGCAGCTTAGGGGACACGAACACTGAAGCTTTCTTT.

This clone was seen more than once but under ten times. The chain joins TRBV7-2 to TRBJ2-1; maybe TRBD1 (6 bases). Germline V lookup: CDR1 SGHTA, CDR2 FQGNSA. CDR3 length: 12 amino acids. Trimming cost V 5 bases and J 8 bases, with 10 bases left between them. CDR3 sequence: CASSKQGDEQFF. In nucleotides, the CDR3 is TGTGCCAGCAGCAAACAGGGTGATGAGCAGTTCTTC.

Here the CDR3 reads CASSLAGRDKFF. For the CDR3, the DNA is TGTGCCAGCAGCTTGGCCGGCAGGGATAAGTTCTTC. The chain carries TRBV5-4 and TRBJ2-1, with D perhaps TRBD1 (5 bases). From germline, CDR1 is SGHNT and CDR2 YYREEE (reference sequence). V lost 0 bases and J 14 bases, leaving 12 bases between the germline ends. The length of the CDR3 is 12 residues.